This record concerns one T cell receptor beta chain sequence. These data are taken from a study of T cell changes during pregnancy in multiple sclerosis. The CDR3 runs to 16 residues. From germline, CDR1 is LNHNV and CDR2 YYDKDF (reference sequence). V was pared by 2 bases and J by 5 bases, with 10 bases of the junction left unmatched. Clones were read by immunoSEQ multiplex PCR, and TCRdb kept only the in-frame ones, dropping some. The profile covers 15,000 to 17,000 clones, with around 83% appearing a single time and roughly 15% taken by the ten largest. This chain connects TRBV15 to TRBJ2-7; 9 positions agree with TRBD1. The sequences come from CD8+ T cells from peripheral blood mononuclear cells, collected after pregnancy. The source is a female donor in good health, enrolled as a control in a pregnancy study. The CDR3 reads CATSRTPGQGIDEQYF. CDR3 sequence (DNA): TGTGCCACCAGCAGAACTCCGGGACAGGGTATCGACGAGCAGTACTTC.